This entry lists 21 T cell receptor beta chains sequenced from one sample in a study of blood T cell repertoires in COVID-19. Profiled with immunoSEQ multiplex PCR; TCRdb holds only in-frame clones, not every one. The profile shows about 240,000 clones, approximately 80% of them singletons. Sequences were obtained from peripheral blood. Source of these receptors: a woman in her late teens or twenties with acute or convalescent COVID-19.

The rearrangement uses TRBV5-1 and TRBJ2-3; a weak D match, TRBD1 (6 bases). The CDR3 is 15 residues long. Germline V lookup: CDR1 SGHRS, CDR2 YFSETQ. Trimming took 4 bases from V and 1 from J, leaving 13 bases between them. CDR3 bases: TGCGCCAGCAGCGGATCAGGGGTAGGCACAGATACGCAGTATTTT. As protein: CASSGSGVGTDTQYF.

The CDR3: CASSPRLALDGYTF. CDR3 nucleotides: TGTGCCAGCAGCCCGAGACTGGCACTCGATGGCTACACCTTC. This chain joins TRBV7-9 and TRBJ1-2, with unresolved D. CDR1 is SEHNR and CDR2 is FQNEAQ in the germline V gene (reference sequence). The CDR3 has 14 amino acids. Deletions cut 5 bases from V and 6 bases from J, with 16 bases between. Based on the CDR3 plus reference TRBV7-9 and TRBJ1-2, the full variable domain is DTGVSQNPRHKITKRGQNVTFRCDPISEHNRLYWYRQTLGQGPEFLTYFQNEAQLEKSRLLSDRFSAERPKGSFSTLEIQRTEQGDSAMYLCASSPRLALDGYTFGSGTRLTVV.

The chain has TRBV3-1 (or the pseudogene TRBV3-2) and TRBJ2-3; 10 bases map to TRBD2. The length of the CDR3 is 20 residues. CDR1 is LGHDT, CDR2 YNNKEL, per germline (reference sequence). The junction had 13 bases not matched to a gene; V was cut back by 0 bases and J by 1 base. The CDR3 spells CASSQEGHLAGETGTDTQYF. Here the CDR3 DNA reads TGTGCCAGCAGCCAAGAGGGTCACCTAGCGGGAGAGACAGGCACAGATACGCAGTATTTT.

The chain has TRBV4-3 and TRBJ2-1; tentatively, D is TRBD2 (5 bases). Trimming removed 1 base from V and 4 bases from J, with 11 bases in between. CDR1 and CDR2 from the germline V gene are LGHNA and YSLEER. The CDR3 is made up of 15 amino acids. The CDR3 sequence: CASSQGTRTYNEQFF. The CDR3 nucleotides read TGCGCCAGCAGCCAAGGCACTAGGACTTACAATGAGCAGTTCTTC.

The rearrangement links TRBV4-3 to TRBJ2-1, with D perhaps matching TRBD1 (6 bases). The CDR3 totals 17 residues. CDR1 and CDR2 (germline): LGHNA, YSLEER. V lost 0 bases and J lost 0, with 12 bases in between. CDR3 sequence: CASSQEPEGVSYNEQFF. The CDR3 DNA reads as TGCGCCAGCAGCCAAGAGCCAGAGGGGGTCTCCTACAATGAGCAGTTCTTC.

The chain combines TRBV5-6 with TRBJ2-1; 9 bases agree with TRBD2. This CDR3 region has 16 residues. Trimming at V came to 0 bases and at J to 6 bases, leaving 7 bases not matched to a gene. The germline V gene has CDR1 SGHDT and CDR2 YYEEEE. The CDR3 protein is CASSLVAGGQGNEQFF. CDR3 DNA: TGTGCCAGCAGCTTGGTGGCGGGAGGGCAAGGCAATGAGCAGTTCTTC.

CDR3 amino acids: CASRRLGAGANVLTF. CDR3 nucleotides: TGTGCCAGCAGGAGACTTGGAGCTGGGGCCAACGTCCTGACTTTC. The chain links TRBV28 to TRBJ2-6; no reliable D call. Germline values: CDR1 MDHEN, CDR2 SYDVKM. Trimming removed 6 bases from V and 2 bases from J, with 11 bases in between. The CDR3 is made up of 15 amino acids.

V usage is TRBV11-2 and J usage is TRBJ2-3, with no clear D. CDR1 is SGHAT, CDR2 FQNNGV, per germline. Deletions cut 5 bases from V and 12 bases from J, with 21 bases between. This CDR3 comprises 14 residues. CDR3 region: CASSPPFRVKFQYF. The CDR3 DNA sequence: TGTGCCAGCAGCCCCCCCTTTCGGGTGAAGTTCCAGTATTTT.

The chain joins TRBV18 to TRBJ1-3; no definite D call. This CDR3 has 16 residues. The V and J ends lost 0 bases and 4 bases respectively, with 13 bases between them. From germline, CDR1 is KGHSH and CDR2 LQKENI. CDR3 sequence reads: CASSPPGSLTGNTIYF. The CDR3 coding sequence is TGTGCCAGCTCACCACCGGGCAGTCTCACGGGAAACACCATATATTTT.

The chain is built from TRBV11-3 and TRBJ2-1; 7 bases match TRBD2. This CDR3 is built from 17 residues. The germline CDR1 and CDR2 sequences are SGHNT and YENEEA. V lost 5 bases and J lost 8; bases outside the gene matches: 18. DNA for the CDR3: TGTGCCAGCAGCCAAAAAAGCGCGGCGGGAGAGGCCGATGAGCAGTTCTTC. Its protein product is CASSQKSAAGEADEQFF.

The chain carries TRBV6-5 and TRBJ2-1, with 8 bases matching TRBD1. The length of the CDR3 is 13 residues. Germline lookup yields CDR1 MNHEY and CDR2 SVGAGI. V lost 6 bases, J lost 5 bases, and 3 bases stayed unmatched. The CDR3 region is CASRQGAHNEQFF. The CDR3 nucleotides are TGTGCCAGCAGGCAGGGGGCGCACAATGAGCAGTTCTTC.

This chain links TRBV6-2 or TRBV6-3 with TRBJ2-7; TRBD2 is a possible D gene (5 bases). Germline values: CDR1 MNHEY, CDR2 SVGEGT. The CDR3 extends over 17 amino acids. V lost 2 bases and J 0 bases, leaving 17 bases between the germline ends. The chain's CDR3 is CASSYPEGLLSSYEQYF. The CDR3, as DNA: TGTGCCAGCAGTTACCCAGAAGGACTCCTAAGCTCCTACGAGCAGTACTTC.

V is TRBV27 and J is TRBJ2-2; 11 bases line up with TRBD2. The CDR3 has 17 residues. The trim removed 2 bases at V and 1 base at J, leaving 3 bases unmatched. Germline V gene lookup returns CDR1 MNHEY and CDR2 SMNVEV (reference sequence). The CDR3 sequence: CASSLRGTSGNTGELFF. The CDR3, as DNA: TGTGCCAGCAGTTTACGAGGGACTAGCGGGAACACCGGGGAGCTGTTTTTT.

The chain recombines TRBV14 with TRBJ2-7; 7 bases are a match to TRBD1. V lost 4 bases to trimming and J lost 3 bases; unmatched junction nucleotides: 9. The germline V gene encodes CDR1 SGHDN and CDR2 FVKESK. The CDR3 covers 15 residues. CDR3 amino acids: CASSPAGTALYEQYF. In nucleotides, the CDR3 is TGTGCCAGCAGCCCCGCCGGGACAGCCCTCTACGAGCAGTACTTC.

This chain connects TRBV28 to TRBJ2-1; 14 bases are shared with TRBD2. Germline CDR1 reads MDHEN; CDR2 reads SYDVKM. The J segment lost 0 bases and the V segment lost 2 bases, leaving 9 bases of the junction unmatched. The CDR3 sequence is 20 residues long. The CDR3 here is CASSLPTSGRAVGSYNEQFF. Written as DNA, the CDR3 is TGTGCCAGCAGTTTACCGACTAGCGGGAGGGCTGTGGGCTCCTACAATGAGCAGTTCTTC.

CDR3 sequence: CASSFGYGYTF. CDR3 sequence (DNA): TGCGCCAGCAGTTTCGGTTATGGCTACACCTTC. V gene TRBV10-2 combines with J gene TRBJ1-2; D ambiguous. The CDR3 has 11 residues. The V and J ends lost 5 bases and 5 bases respectively, with 6 bases between them. Germline CDR1 WSHSY, CDR2 SAAADI.

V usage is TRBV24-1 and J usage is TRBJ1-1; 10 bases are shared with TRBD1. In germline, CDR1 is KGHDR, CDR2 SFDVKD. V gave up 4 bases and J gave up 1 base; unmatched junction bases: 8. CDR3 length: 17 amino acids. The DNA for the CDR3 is TGTGCCACCAGTGAGCTGGGGACAGGGGACCCGAACACTGAAGCTTTCTTT. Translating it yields CATSELGTGDPNTEAFF.

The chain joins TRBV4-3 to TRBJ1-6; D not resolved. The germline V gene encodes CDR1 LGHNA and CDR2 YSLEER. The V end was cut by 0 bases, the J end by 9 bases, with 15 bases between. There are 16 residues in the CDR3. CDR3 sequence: CASSQEGSVGGSPLHF. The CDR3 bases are TGCGCCAGCAGCCAAGAGGGAAGTGTTGGAGGTTCACCCCTCCACTTT.

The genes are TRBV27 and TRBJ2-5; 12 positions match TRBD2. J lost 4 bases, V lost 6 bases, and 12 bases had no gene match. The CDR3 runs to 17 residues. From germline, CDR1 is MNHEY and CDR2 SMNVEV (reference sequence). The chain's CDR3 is CASRPRTSGKGRETQYF. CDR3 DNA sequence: TGTGCCAGCAGGCCGAGGACTAGCGGGAAGGGCAGAGAGACCCAGTACTTC.

In nucleotides, the CDR3 is TGTGCCAGCAGCTTAGGACAGGGAATGAACACTGAAGCTTTCTTT. Amino acids: CASSLGQGMNTEAFF. The chain has TRBV13 and TRBJ1-1, with D possibly being TRBD1 (6 bases). This CDR3 contains 15 residues. Germline V gene sequence: CDR1 PRHDT, CDR2 FYEKMQ (reference sequence). The ends were cut back, 0 bases at V and 0 bases at J, with 8 bases in the middle.

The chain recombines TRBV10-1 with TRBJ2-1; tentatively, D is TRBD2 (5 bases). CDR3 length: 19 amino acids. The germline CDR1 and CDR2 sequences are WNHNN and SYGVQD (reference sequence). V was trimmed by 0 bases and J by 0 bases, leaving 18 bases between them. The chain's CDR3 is CASSESTASGKSSYNEQFF. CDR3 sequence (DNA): TGCGCCAGCAGTGAGTCGACCGCGAGCGGAAAGAGCTCCTACAATGAGCAGTTCTTC.